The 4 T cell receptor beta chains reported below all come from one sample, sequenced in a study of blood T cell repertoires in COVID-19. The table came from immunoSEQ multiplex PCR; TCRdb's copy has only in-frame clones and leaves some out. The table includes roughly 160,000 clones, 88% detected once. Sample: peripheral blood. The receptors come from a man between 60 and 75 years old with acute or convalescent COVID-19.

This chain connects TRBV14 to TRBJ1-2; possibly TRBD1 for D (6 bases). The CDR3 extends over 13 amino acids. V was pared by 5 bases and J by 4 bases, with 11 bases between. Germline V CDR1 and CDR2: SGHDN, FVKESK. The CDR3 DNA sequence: TGTGCCAGCAGCACTCTAGGGGGCTATGGCTACACCTTC. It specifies CASSTLGGYGYTF.

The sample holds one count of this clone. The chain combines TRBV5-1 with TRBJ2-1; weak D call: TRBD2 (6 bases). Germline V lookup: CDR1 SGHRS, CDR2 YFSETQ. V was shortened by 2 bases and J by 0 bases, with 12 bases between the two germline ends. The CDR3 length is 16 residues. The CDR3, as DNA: TGCGCCAGCAGCTTCAATAGCGGAAGCTCCTACAATGAGCAGTTCTTC. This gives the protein CASSFNSGSSYNEQFF. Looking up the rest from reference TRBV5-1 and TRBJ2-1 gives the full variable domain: KAGVTQTPRYLIKTRGQQVTLSCSPISGHRSVSWYQQTPGQGLQFLFEYFSETQRNKGNFPGRFSGRQFSNSRSEMNVSTLELGDSALYLCASSFNSGSSYNEQFFGPGTRLTVL.

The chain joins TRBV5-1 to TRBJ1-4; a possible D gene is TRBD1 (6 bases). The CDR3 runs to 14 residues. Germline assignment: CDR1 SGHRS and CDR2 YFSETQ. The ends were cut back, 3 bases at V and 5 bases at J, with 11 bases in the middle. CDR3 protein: CASSSGTKNEKLFF. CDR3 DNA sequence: TGCGCCAGCAGCTCCGGGACAAAGAATGAAAAACTGTTTTTT.

This CDR3 reads CASTLEGGSMNTEAFF. The DNA of the CDR3 is TGTGCCAGCACCCTAGAAGGAGGTTCGATGAACACTGAAGCTTTCTTT. The chain has TRBV5-5 and TRBJ1-1; unclear D gene. CDR1 and CDR2 (germline): SGHKS, YYEKEE (reference sequence). The CDR3 has 16 amino acids. Trimming took 6 bases from V and 0 from J, leaving 18 bases between them.